These 9 T cell receptor beta chains were sequenced from one sample in a study of beta chain features in type 1 diabetes (dated by TCRdb to 2016 to 2019). Receptors were amplified or captured by the immunoSEQ multiplex PCR assay. All of the isolated RNA was reverse transcribed with the High Capacity cDNA Reverse Transcription Kit, so expressed TCRB transcripts were sequenced. TCRdb took over this immuneACCESS table, retaining in-frame rearrangements with V and J assigned. Such tables are incomplete; in checked studies, under half of the missing clones stem from an unresolved V gene, and the remainder is unexplained. This sample has approximately 250,000 clones in its table, and 13% to 15% of those were observed once. Around 0.026% of the sample is in the top ten clones. The sequenced sample consisted of naive CD4+ T cells from blood. The cell subset or site label on this specimen signifies: true naive CD4+ T cells. These receptors were collected from a woman aged 40-49 years in good health.

The chain recombines TRBV2 with TRBJ2-2; possibly TRBD2 for D (5 bases). Trimming took off 4 bases at V and 9 bases at J, with 12 bases between the two ends. CDR1 is SNHLY, CDR2 FYNNEI, per germline. The CDR3 loop spans 13 amino acids. This CDR3 reads CASSGGPSRELFF. The CDR3 DNA sequence: TGTGCCAGCAGTGGCGGGCCCAGCCGGGAGCTGTTTTTT.

This chain uses TRBV10-3 with TRBJ1-1; TRBD1 aligns across 7 bases. Germline V CDR1 and CDR2: ENHRY, SYGVKD. Germline trimming cut 5 bases from V and 1 base from J; bases unmatched to any gene: 7. This CDR3 comprises 15 residues. The CDR3 nucleotides read TGTGCCATCAGTCTCTCGGGACAGCCGAACACTGAAGCTTTCTTT. Amino acid sequence: CAISLSGQPNTEAFF.

Regarding this clone: Being one base from a much bigger clone, this may be a read error. The same CDR3 is also encoded by other DNA sequences in this sample. This chain joins TRBV29-1 and TRBJ2-7; 7 bases fit TRBD2. Germline V lookup: CDR1 SQVTM, CDR2 ANQGSEA. V gave up 6 bases and J gave up 0 bases; unmatched junction bases: 8. The CDR3 sequence is 14 residues long. The DNA of the CDR3 is TGCAGCGTGGCGGGGGATACCCGCTCCTACGAGCAGTACTTC. Its protein product is CSVAGDTRSYEQYF.

V usage is TRBV7-8 and J usage is TRBJ1-2, with a possible D match to TRBD1 (6 bases). V lost 5 bases and J 2 bases, leaving 12 bases between the germline ends. The CDR3 is made up of 14 amino acids. The germline V gene encodes CDR1 SGHVS and CDR2 FQNEAQ. The CDR3 coding sequence is TGTGCCAGCAGCCCCAGGGGAGGGAACTATGGCTACACCTTC. Translating gives CASSPRGGNYGYTF.

V and J are TRBV10-3 and TRBJ2-1, with 11 positions matching TRBD2. CDR1 and CDR2 (germline): ENHRY, SYGVKD. V lost 6 bases and J lost 7; bases outside the gene matches: 5. CDR3 length equals 14 residues. Here the CDR3 DNA reads TGTGCCATCAGAGATTGGACTAGCGGGAATGAGCAGTTCTTC. It encodes CAIRDWTSGNEQFF.

This clone was seen more than once but under ten times. The chain employs TRBV6-6 and TRBJ2-3, with D tentatively TRBD2 (6 bases). This CDR3 has 12 amino acids. Trimming took 8 bases from V and 8 from J, leaving 14 bases between them. Germline V lookup: CDR1 MNHNY, CDR2 SVGAGI (reference sequence). The CDR3 coding sequence is TGTGCCAGCGGGGGGTTTTCTCTTACGCAGTATTTT. Its protein is CASGGFSLTQYF.

Only a few counts were recorded for this clone. This CDR3 reads CASSAREGSSPLHF. Written as DNA, the CDR3 is TGTGCCAGCAGCGCCCGGGAAGGGAGTTCACCCCTCCACTTT. This chain uses TRBV7-9 with TRBJ1-6; no firm D call. Germline assignment: CDR1 SEHNR and CDR2 FQNEAQ (reference sequence). This CDR3 spans 14 amino acids. Between the trimmed V and J ends, which lost 5 bases and 9 bases, there was a span of 14 bases.

This clone occurred a few times. The J gene is TRBJ1-1, the V gene TRBV10-3; 12 bases match TRBD1. After removal of 10 bases from V and 4 bases from J, the junction contained 10 bases not matched to a gene. There are 15 residues in the CDR3. CDR1 and CDR2 (germline): ENHRY, SYGVKD. CDR3 sequence reads: CATGDRGREATEAFF. CDR3 in DNA: TGTGCCACAGGGGACAGGGGGCGCGAGGCCACTGAAGCTTTCTTT.

The rearrangement links TRBV11-2 to TRBJ1-2; D ambiguous. The CDR3 has 13 amino acids. Germline assignment: CDR1 SGHAT and CDR2 FQNNGV. The V gene lost 2 bases and the J gene lost 5 bases, with 9 bases spanning the gap. The CDR3 coding sequence is TGTGCCAGCAGCTTAACGGCGGATTATGGCTACACCTTC. It yields the protein CASSLTADYGYTF.